This T cell receptor beta chain was sequenced in a study of regulatory and conventional T cells in RAG deficiency. Study findings and constraints: Other subsets showed 8.5 to 10-fold reductions, but Treg unique TCR beta sequences fell 75 to 100-fold in these patients. Shorter CDR3s in all patient subsets; >90% Treg-Tconv overlap in Omenn. RAG-deficient patients showed markedly lower Shannon entropy and higher Simpson indices than control T-cell subsets.

Trimming at V came to 5 bases and at J to 8 bases, leaving 19 bases not matched to a gene. CDR1 and CDR2 (germline): LNHNV, YYDKDF (reference sequence). CDR3 length: 17 residues. This clone has just a few counts. Its specificity is unknown. Using immunoSEQ multiplex PCR, the repertoire was profiled, and TCRdb retains in-frame clones only, with some absent. The table records under 30,000 clones, about nine tenths of them present only once. The sorted regulatory T cells were CD4+, CD25-high and CD127-low, with genomic DNA sequenced. These data were also filed under a second study, of regulatory T cells. That report adds: The primer mix had 52 TRBV and 13 TRBJ primers.

The chain couples TRBV15 to TRBJ1-2, with 8 bases aligning to TRBD1. Input material: Tregs sorted from blood. This clonotype was sampled from a human donor in good health. This CDR3 reads CATSGPQPGQGWKGYTF. The CDR3 DNA sequence: TGTGCCACCAGCGGTCCACAGCCCGGACAGGGATGGAAAGGCTACACCTTC.